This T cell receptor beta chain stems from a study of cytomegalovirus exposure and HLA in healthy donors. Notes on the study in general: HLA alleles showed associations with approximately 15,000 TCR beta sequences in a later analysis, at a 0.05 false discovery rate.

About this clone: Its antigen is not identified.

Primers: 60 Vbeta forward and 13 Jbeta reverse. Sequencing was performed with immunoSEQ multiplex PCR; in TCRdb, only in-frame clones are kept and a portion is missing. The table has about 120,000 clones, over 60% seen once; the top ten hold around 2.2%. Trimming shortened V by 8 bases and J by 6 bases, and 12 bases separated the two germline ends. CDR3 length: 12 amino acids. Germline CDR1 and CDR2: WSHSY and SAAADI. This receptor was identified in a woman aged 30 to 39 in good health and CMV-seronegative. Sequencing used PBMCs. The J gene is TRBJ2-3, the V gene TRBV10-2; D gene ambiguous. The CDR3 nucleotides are TGCGCCAGCCTTTCCCCCTCCGATACGCAGTATTTT. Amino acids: CASLSPSDTQYF.